This T cell receptor (beta chain) was recovered during a study of T cell responses to AZD1222 COVID-19 vaccine. General study points: In all cases, repertoires were sampled only after the peak T cell response.

Repertoires were generated with immunoSEQ multiplex PCR, while TCRdb's copy carries only in-frame clones and drops some. The sample holds about 100,000 clones; more than 75% are singletons and the top ten take less than 3.5%. Germline CDR1 reads MDHEN; CDR2 reads SYDVKM. The CDR3 sequence is 14 residues long. V was clipped by 7 bases and J by 0 bases, with 9 bases between them. Worth noting for this clone: What it binds is unknown.

The rearrangement uses TRBV28 and TRBJ2-2; no definite D call. The sequence was obtained from an adult in good health. The starting material was peripheral blood, obtained on day 0 of AZD1222 vaccination. The DNA for the CDR3 is TGTGCCAGCACCCGGAACGCGAACACCGGGGAGCTGTTTTTT. This sequence encodes CASTRNANTGELFF.